Presented here are 24 T cell receptor beta chains from one specimen sequenced in a study of T cells of healthy individuals. TCRdb reprocessed the 5' RACE reads with MiXCR, giving one entry per CDR3 protein. The sample consists of roughly 87,000 distinct CDR3 sequences, 15% to 20% of them appearing once. The receptor source for this set is a human donor in good health.

This clonotype appeared many times. This chain joins TRBV6-1 and TRBJ1-2; 7 bases are a match to TRBD1. Germline-derived CDR1 and CDR2 are MNHNS and SASEGT. The CDR3 sequence is 14 residues long. J gave up 3 bases and V 5 bases, and 6 bases lay outside the gene matches. The CDR3 DNA reads as TGTGCCAGCAGTCCACTGGGACAGTACTATGGCTACACCTTC. Protein: CASSPLGQYYGYTF.

This clonotype showed up just a few times. The gene calls are TRBV28 and TRBJ2-7, with D possibly matching TRBD1 (6 bases). Trimming cost V 6 bases and J 1 base, with 16 bases left between them. CDR3 length: 15 amino acids. The germline CDR1 and CDR2 sequences are MDHEN and SYDVKM. CDR3 nucleotide sequence: TGTGCCAGCAGGCAGGACAGTCTGGGGTCCTACGAGCAGTACTTC. It encodes CASRQDSLGSYEQYF.

Many counts were recorded for this clonotype. V gene TRBV2 combines with J gene TRBJ1-5, with D possibly TRBD1 on 6 matching bases. Germline CDR1 SNHLY, CDR2 FYNNEI. Trimming pared 7 bases from V and 2 bases from J, leaving 9 bases between. The CDR3 extends over 13 amino acids. The CDR3 DNA reads TGTGCCAGCAAGGGGGAGGGCAATCAGCCCCAGCATTTT. Protein sequence: CASKGEGNQPQHF.

This clonotype was counted between two and nine times. CDR3 protein: CASSPDRGVTGNTIYF. The CDR3 nucleotides are TGTGCCAGCAGCCCAGACAGGGGAGTGACTGGAAACACCATATATTTT. V usage is TRBV5-6 and J usage is TRBJ1-3, with TRBD1 matching over 8 bases. The CDR3 is 16 amino acids. Germline lookup yields CDR1 SGHDT and CDR2 YYEEEE. The ends lost 4 bases at V and 2 bases at J; junction bases unmatched: 8. The full variable domain, rest sourced from reference TRBV5-6 and TRBJ1-3, is DAGVTQSPTHLIKTRGQQVTLRCSPKSGHDTVSWYQQALGQGPQFIFQYYEEEERQRGNFPDRFSGHQFPNYSSELNVNALLLGDSALYLCASSPDRGVTGNTIYFGEGSWLTVV.

This clonotype has at least ten counts. This chain joins TRBV14 and TRBJ1-2; no clear D gene. Germline CDR1 SGHDN, CDR2 FVKESK. The CDR3 consists of 11 residues. Trimming shortened V by 4 bases and J by 4 bases, and 4 bases separated the two germline ends. CDR3: CASSLLYGYTF. As DNA, the CDR3 is TGTGCCAGCAGCCTCCTCTATGGCTACACCTTC.

This clonotype was recorded many times. The chain is built from TRBV13 and TRBJ2-7; D not resolved. Trimming took 4 bases from V and 4 from J, leaving 5 bases between them. The CDR3 has 11 residues. Germline CDR1 reads PRHDT; CDR2 reads FYEKMQ (reference sequence). The CDR3 sequence: CASSSKYEQYF. In nucleotides, the CDR3 is TGTGCCAGCAGCTCGAAATACGAGCAGTACTTC.

This clonotype has more than one count but fewer than ten. The chain has TRBV9 and TRBJ2-3; no clear D gene. Per the germline V gene, CDR1 is SGDLS and CDR2 is YYNGEE. This CDR3 comprises 13 residues. The V and J ends lost 1 base and 2 bases respectively, with 5 bases between them. CDR3 sequence: CASSVSSTDTQYF. In DNA form, the CDR3 reads TGTGCCAGCAGCGTAAGCTCCACAGATACGCAGTATTTT.

This chain joins TRBV25-1 and TRBJ1-2; D not certain. Trimming took off 6 bases at V and 2 bases at J, with 10 bases between the two ends. Germline loops: CDR1 MGHDK, CDR2 SYGVNS. CDR3 length equals 13 residues. The CDR3 bases are TGTGCCAGCAGATACAGTCTAAACTATGGCTACACCTTC. Its translation: CASRYSLNYGYTF.

This clonotype showed up just a few times. The chain couples TRBV7-2 to TRBJ1-4, with D unresolved. Trimming took off 5 bases at V and 0 bases at J, with 16 bases between the two ends. The germline gives CDR1 SGHTA, CDR2 FQGNSA. This CDR3 is built from 17 residues. This CDR3 reads CASSRQAALATNEKLFF. The CDR3 DNA reads TGTGCCAGCAGCAGACAAGCGGCGCTTGCAACTAATGAAAAACTGTTTTTT.

This clonotype was seen many times. V and J are TRBV5-1 and TRBJ2-5; D unclear. The V and J ends lost 6 bases and 5 bases respectively, with 20 bases between them. Germline CDR1 is SGHRS and CDR2 is YFSETQ. The CDR3 length is 15 residues. CDR3 bases: TGCGCCAGCACCTTCGGACGTTCCGATGTGGAGACCCAGTACTTC. Protein sequence: CASTFGRSDVETQYF.

As regards this clonotype: A much larger clone differs by one base, so this may be a read error. The gene calls are TRBV7-9 and TRBJ2-5, with D perhaps matching TRBD2 (6 bases). The DNA matches TRBJ2-1 better at its end, which makes the J call doubtful. The CDR3 runs 15 residues. Per germline, CDR1 SEHNR and CDR2 FQNEAQ (reference sequence). The CDR3 spells CASSSRLTRRETQFF. CDR3 nucleotide sequence: TGTGCCAGCAGCTCCCGTCTAACCCGGAGGGAGACCCAGTTCTTC.

This clonotype came up many times. This chain joins TRBV7-9 and TRBJ2-1, with D uncertain. Germline-derived CDR1 and CDR2 are SEHNR and FQNEAQ (reference sequence). The CDR3 contains 13 residues. V dropped 2 bases and J dropped 9 bases, with 11 bases sitting between them. CDR3: CASSLRSVPEQFF. Written as DNA, the CDR3 is TGTGCCAGCAGCTTAAGATCGGTTCCTGAGCAGTTCTTC. Using reference TRBV7-9 and TRBJ2-1 for the parts outside the CDR3, the full variable domain is DTGVSQNPRHKITKRGQNVTFRCDPISEHNRLYWYRQTLGQGPEFLTYFQNEAQLEKSRLLSDRFSAERPKGSFSTLEIQRTEQGDSAMYLCASSLRSVPEQFFGPGTRLTVL.

The rearrangement links TRBV20-1 to TRBJ2-1, with 7 bases that match TRBD2. Germline trimming cut 3 bases from V and 8 bases from J; bases unmatched to any gene: 10. CDR1 and CDR2 (germline): DFQATT, SNEGSKA (reference sequence). The CDR3 sequence is 14 residues long. The CDR3 nucleotides read TGCAGTGCTAGCTGGGGACTACGTGGGGATGAGCAGTTCTTC. It yields the protein CSASWGLRGDEQFF.

In DNA, the CDR3 is TGTGCCCCGAGGGAGCCTCTGAACACTGAAGCTTTCTTT. Its protein is CAPREPLNTEAFF. This chain uses TRBV28 with TRBJ1-1, with no clear D. Germline V gene lookup returns CDR1 MDHEN and CDR2 SYDVKM. This CDR3 has 13 residues. The V end lost 11 bases, the J end lost 0 bases, and 13 bases lay between the germline ends.

This clonotype has a count of ten or more. The J gene is TRBJ1-5, the V gene TRBV28, with TRBD1 as a possible D gene (6 bases). Deletions cut 3 bases from V and 7 bases from J, with 16 bases between. The CDR3 sequence is 15 residues long. Germline V lookup: CDR1 MDHEN, CDR2 SYDVKM. CDR3 sequence: CASSFLPGGEQPQHF. The CDR3 bases are TGTGCCAGCAGTTTTCTCCCGGGGGGCGAGCAGCCCCAGCATTTT.

This chain uses TRBV7-2 with TRBJ1-6, with D tentatively TRBD1 (5 bases). V was clipped by 5 bases and J by 0 bases, with 14 bases between them. The V gene's germline CDR1 is SGHTA and CDR2 FQGNSA. The CDR3 has 17 amino acids. CDR3 sequence (DNA): TGTGCCAGCAGCGGGGGAGGAGGGAGCTCCTATAATTCACCCCTCCACTTT. Translating it yields CASSGGGGSSYNSPLHF.

The J gene is TRBJ2-7, the V gene TRBV6-2 or TRBV6-3; 9 bases match TRBD2. This CDR3 is built from 15 residues. Germline V gives CDR1 MNHEY, CDR2 SVGEGT. Trimming cost V 2 bases and J 0 bases; bases outside gene matches: 2. For the CDR3, the DNA is TGTGCCAGCAGTTACGGACTAGCGAACTCCTACGAGCAGTACTTC. It encodes CASSYGLANSYEQYF.

This clonotype was seen more than once but under ten times. The J gene is TRBJ2-7, the V gene TRBV4-3, with 8 bases that match TRBD1. CDR3 length: 16 residues. The germline CDR1 and CDR2 sequences are LGHNA and YSLEER. The V segment lost 1 base and the J segment 2 bases; nucleotides outside the gene matches: 7. The CDR3 reads CASSQAALDRAYEQYF. CDR3 in DNA: TGCGCCAGCAGCCAAGCCGCCTTGGACAGGGCCTACGAGCAGTACTTC.

This clonotype has just a few counts. V gene TRBV12-3 or TRBV12-4 combines with J gene TRBJ1-5; D call uncertain. This CDR3 spans 14 amino acids. The V and J ends lost 6 bases and 4 bases respectively, with 13 bases between them. The CDR3 bases are TGTGCCAGCAGCCTTCTAGGACGGAATCAGCCCCAGCATTTT. Translating gives CASSLLGRNQPQHF.

With respect to this clonotype: An end of the junction differs from the germline gene, which may be a read error. This chain uses TRBV20-1 with TRBJ2-3; TRBD2 agrees at 12 bases. Germline-derived CDR1 and CDR2 are DFQATT and SNEGSKA (reference sequence). The CDR3 runs to 17 residues. The CDR3 DNA sequence: TGCAGTGCGAGAGATCCGGCTAGCGGGAGGGCCACAGATACGCAGTATTTT. Its protein product is CSARDPASGRATDTQYF.

This chain joins TRBV15 and TRBJ1-1; 7 positions match TRBD1. Germline lookup yields CDR1 LNHNV and CDR2 YYDKDF (reference sequence). This CDR3 spans 18 amino acids. V lost 0 bases and J lost 0; bases outside the gene matches: 10. Here the CDR3 DNA reads TGTGCCACCAGCAGAGATAATCCGCAGGGGGACATGAACACTGAAGCTTTCTTT. Translated, it gives CATSRDNPQGDMNTEAFF.

The chain joins TRBV7-2 to TRBJ2-3; tentatively, D is TRBD1 (6 bases). The CDR3 covers 15 residues. V lost 4 bases, J lost 0 bases, and 11 bases lay in between. The V gene's germline CDR1 is SGHTA and CDR2 FQGNSA. CDR3 DNA: TGTGCCAGCAGCTCTCCGGGACAAAGCACAGATACGCAGTATTTT. Protein product: CASSSPGQSTDTQYF.

The chain is built from TRBV5-1 and TRBJ1-2, with D tentatively TRBD1 (5 bases). V was cut by 5 bases and J by 0 bases, with 14 bases left in between. This CDR3 region has 15 residues. Looked up from germline, CDR1 is SGHRS and CDR2 is YFSETQ. CDR3 amino acids: CASRPAGTANYGYTF. In DNA, the CDR3 is TGCGCCAGCAGGCCGGCGGGGACGGCTAACTATGGCTACACCTTC.

This clonotype is categorized as medium-sized. The rearrangement joins TRBV9 to TRBJ2-3; 10 bases line up with TRBD2. V lost 10 bases, J lost 6 bases, and 35 bases stayed unmatched. CDR1 is SGDLS, CDR2 YYNGEE, per germline. The CDR3 consists of 22 residues. The DNA of the CDR3 is TGTGCCTGTGTGCAACCCCCCCACACGGGAGCACTAGCGGGGAATCCGATGGATACGCAGTATTTT. This codes for CACVQPPHTGALAGNPMDTQYF.